This entry is about one TCR beta chain. Its antigen is unknown. TCR beta CDR3 region amplification was performed from RNA transcripts. Using the HTBI primer set, a first-round RT-PCR was run on the TCR CDR3. TCRdb re-derived calls from the multiplex PCR reads in MiXCR, one entry per CDR3 protein. Of hundreds of thousands of distinct CDR3 sequences detected, approximately 14% appear once; the ten largest clones hold roughly 5.7%. Patients aged 18 to 65 with hyperthyroidism were newly diagnosed, with duration under 2 months. Around 10 ml fresh peripheral blood yielded the PBMCs. The sample is drawn from a study of T cells in Graves' hyperthyroidism and ophthalmopathy. Findings of the study overall: Most clonotypes that expanded in the thyroid above 0.001 also showed up in blood.

This CDR3 comprises 17 residues. Germline V CDR1 and CDR2: MNHNS, SASEGT. Trimming shortened V by 5 bases and J by 4 bases, and 24 bases separated the two germline ends. This chain uses TRBV6-1 with TRBJ2-7; D could derive from TRBD1 or TRBD2 (5 bases each). The receptor was isolated from a woman in her 30s with Graves' hyperthyroidism that later progressed to Graves' ophthalmopathy. The sample comprised blood. CDR3 in amino acids: CASSPSMLLDEGYEQYF. CDR3 DNA sequence: TGTGCCAGCAGTCCCTCCATGCTCTTGGATGAGGGGTACGAGCAGTACTTC.